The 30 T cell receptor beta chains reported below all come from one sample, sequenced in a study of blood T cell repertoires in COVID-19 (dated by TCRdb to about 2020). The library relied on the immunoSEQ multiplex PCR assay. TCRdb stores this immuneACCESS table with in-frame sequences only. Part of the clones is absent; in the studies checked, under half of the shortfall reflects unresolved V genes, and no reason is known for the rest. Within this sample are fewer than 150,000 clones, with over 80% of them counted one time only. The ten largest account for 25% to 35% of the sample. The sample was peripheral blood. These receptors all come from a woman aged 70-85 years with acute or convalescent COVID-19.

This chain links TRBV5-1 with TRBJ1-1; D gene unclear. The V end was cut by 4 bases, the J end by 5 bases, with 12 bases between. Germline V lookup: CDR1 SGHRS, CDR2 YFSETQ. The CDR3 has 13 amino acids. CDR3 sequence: CASSPGFGTEAFF. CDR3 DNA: TGCGCCAGCAGCCCAGGTTTCGGAACTGAAGCTTTCTTT.

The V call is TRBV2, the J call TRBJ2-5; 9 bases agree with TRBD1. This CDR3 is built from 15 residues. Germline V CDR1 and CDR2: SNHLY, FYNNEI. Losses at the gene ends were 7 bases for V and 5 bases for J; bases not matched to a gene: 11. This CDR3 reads CASTGQGPLGETQYF. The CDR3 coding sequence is TGTGCCAGCACTGGACAGGGGCCCCTGGGGGAGACCCAGTACTTC.

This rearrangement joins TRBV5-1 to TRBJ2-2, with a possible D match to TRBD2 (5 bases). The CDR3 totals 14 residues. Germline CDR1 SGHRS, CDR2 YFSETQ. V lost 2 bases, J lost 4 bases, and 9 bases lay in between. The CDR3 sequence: CASSLAASTGELFF. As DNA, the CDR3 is TGCGCCAGCAGCTTAGCGGCCTCCACCGGGGAGCTGTTTTTT.

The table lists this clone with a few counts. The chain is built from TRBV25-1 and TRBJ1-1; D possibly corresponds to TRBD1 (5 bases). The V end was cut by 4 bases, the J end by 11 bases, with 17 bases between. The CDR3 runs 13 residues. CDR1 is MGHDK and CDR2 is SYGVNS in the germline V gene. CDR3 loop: CASSAPGLNNAFF. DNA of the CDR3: TGTGCCAGCAGTGCCCCGGGACTCAACAACGCTTTCTTT.

The CDR3 DNA follows: TGCGCCAGCAGCCCGACAGCCACCCAAGAGACCCAGTACTTC. It encodes CASSPTATQETQYF. V usage is TRBV5-1 and J usage is TRBJ2-5, with a tentative D call TRBD1 (5 bases). The CDR3 is 14 amino acids. The germline CDR1 and CDR2 sequences are SGHRS and YFSETQ. V was pared by 4 bases and J by 1 base, with 11 bases between.

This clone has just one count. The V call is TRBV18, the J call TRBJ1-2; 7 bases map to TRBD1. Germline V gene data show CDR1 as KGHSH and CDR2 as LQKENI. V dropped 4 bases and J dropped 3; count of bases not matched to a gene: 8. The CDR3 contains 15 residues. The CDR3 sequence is CASSQGTDLYYGYTF. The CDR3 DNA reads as TGTGCCAGCTCACAAGGGACAGACCTGTACTATGGCTACACCTTC.

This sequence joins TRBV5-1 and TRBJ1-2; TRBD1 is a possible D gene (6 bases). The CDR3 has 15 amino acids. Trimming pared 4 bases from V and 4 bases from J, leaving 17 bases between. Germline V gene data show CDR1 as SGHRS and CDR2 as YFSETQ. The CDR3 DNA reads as TGCGCCAGCAGCCCCCAGGACAGCTCTTCCTATGGCTACACCTTC. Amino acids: CASSPQDSSSYGYTF.

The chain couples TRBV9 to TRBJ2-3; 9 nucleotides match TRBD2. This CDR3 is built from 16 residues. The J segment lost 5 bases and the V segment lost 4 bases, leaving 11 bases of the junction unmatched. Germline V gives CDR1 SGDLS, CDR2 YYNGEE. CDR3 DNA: TGTGCCAGCAGCCCCTGGTTGGGCGGGGGGGGAGATACGCAGTATTTT. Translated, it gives CASSPWLGGGGDTQYF.

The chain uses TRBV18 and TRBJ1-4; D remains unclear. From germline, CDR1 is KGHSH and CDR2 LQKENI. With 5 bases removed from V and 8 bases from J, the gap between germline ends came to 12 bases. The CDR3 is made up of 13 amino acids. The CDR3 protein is CASSGGLEEKLFF. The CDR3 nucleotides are TGTGCCAGCTCAGGAGGGTTGGAAGAAAAACTGTTTTTT.

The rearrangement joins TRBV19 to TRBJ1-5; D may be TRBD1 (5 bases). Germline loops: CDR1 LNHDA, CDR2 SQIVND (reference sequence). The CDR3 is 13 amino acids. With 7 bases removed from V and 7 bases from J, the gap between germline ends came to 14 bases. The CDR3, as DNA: TGTGCCAGTAACCCGGGGGTTGAGCAGCCCCAGCATTTT. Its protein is CASNPGVEQPQHF. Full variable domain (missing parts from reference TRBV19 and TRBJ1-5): DGGITQSPKYLFRKEGQNVTLSCEQNLNHDAMYWYRQDPGQGLRLIYYSQIVNDFQKGDIAEGYSVSREKKESFPLTVTSAQKNPTAFYLCASNPGVEQPQHFGDGTRLSIL.

The CDR3 nucleotides read TGTGCTAGTGGCCCAGGGGGTTCGGGGGCCAACGTCCTGACTTTC. Protein: CASGPGGSGANVLTF. This chain joins TRBV12-5 and TRBJ2-6; 7 bases align to TRBD1. The CDR3 runs to 15 residues. Germline CDR1 is LGHNT and CDR2 is FRNRAP. V lost 6 bases, J lost 4 bases, and 6 bases stayed unmatched.

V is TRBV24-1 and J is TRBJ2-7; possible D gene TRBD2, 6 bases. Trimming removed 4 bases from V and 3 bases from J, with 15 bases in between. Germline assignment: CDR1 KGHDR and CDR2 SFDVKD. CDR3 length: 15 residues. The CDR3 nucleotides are TGTGCCACCAGTGACTCGGGACGGGGACTCTACGAGCAGTACTTC. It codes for CATSDSGRGLYEQYF.

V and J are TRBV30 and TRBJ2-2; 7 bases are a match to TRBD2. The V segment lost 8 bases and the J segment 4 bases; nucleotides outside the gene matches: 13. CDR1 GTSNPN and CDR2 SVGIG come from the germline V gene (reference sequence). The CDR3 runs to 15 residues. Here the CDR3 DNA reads TGTGCCAGCAGAGCCCCGGGGGGACGCACCGGGGAGCTGTTTTTT. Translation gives CASRAPGGRTGELFF.

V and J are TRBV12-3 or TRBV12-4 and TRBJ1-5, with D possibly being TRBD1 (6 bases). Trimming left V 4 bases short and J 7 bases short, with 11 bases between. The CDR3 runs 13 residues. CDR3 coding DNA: TGTGCCAGCAGTTCCAGGGGACCCCAGCCCCAGCATTTT. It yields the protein CASSSRGPQPQHF.

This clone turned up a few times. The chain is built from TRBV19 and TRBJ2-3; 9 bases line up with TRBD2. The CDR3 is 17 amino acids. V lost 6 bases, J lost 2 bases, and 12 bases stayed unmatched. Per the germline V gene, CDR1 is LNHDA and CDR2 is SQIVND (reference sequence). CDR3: CASSPPPAGGSTDTQYF. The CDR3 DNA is TGTGCCAGTAGCCCCCCGCCAGCGGGGGGCTCCACAGATACGCAGTATTTT.

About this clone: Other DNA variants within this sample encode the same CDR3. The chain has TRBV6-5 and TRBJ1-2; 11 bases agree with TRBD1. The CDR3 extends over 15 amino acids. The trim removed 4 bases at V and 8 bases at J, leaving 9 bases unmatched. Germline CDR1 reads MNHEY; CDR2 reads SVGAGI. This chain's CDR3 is CASSSGQGAFGGYTF. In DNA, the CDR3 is TGTGCCAGCAGTTCAGGACAGGGGGCGTTCGGGGGCTACACCTTC.

The CDR3, as DNA: TGCGCCAGCAGCTCCGGGGGGACAGGGGTCTACAATGAGCAGTTCTTC. Protein: CASSSGGTGVYNEQFF. The V gene is TRBV5-1, the J gene TRBJ2-1, with 10 bases lining up with TRBD1. CDR3 size: 16 residues. CDR1 is SGHRS and CDR2 is YFSETQ in the germline V gene. The ends lost 3 bases at V and 3 bases at J; junction bases unmatched: 6.

CDR3 DNA: TGTGCCAGCTATTCGGGGAGCTCACCCCTCCACTTT. Translation gives CASYSGSSPLHF. V gene TRBV25-1 combines with J gene TRBJ1-6; no clear D. From germline, CDR1 is MGHDK and CDR2 SYGVNS. V shed 8 bases and J shed 10 bases, with 12 bases lying between them. This CDR3 comprises 12 residues.

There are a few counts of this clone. The CDR3 coding sequence is TGCGCCAGCAGCTTGGGAGCCTACGAGCAGTACTTC. Protein: CASSLGAYEQYF. The rearrangement links TRBV5-1 to TRBJ2-7; D is ambiguous. Trimming took off 0 bases at V and 2 bases at J, with 3 bases between the two ends. The CDR3 consists of 12 residues. Germline loops: CDR1 SGHRS, CDR2 YFSETQ.

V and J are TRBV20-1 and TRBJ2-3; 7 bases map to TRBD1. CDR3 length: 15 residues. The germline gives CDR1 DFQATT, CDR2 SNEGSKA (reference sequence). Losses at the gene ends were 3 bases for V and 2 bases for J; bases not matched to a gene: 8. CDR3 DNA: TGCAGTGCTAGTGCCGGGACAGCTTCCACAGATACGCAGTATTTT. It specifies CSASAGTASTDTQYF.

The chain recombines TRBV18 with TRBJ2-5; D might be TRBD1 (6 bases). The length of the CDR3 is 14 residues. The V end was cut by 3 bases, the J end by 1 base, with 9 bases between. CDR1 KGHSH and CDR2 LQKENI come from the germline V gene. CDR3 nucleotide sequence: TGTGCCAGCTCACCGTCAGGGGTCCAAGAGACCCAGTACTTC. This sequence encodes CASSPSGVQETQYF.

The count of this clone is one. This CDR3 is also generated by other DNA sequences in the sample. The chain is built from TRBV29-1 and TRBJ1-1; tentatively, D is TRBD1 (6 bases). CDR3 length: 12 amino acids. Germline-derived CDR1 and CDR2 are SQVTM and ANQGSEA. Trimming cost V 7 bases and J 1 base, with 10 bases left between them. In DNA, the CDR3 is TGCAGCGCAAACAGGGAGAACACTGAAGCTTTCTTT. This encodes CSANRENTEAFF.

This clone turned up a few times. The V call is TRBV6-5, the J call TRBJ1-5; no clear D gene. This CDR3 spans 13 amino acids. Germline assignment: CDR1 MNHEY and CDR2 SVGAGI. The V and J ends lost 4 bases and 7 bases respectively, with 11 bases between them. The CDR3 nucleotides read TGTGCCAGCAGTTTTCCAGGTCTCCAGCCCCAGCATTTT. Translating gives CASSFPGLQPQHF.

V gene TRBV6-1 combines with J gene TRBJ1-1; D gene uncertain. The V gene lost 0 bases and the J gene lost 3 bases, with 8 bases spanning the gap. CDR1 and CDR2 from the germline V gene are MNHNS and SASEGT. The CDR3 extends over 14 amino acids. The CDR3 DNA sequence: TGTGCCAGCAGTGAAGCCGGGAGACACACTGAAGCTTTCTTT. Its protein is CASSEAGRHTEAFF.

In DNA form, the CDR3 reads TGTGCCAGCAGCAATACGGGACAGGGTAGTGAAAAACTGTTTTTT. Protein product: CASSNTGQGSEKLFF. V usage is TRBV3-1 (or the pseudogene TRBV3-2) and J usage is TRBJ1-4; 9 bases agree with TRBD1. Germline assignment: CDR1 LGHDT and CDR2 YNNKEL (reference sequence). This CDR3 has 15 amino acids. The V gene end was trimmed by 5 bases and the J gene end by 7 bases; junction bases not matched to a gene: 8.

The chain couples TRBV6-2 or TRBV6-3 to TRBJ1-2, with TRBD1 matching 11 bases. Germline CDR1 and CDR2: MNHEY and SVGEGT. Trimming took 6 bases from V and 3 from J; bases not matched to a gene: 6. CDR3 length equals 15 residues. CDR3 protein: CASSRTGGLYYGYTF. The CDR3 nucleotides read TGTGCCAGCAGCCGGACAGGGGGCCTATACTATGGCTACACCTTC.

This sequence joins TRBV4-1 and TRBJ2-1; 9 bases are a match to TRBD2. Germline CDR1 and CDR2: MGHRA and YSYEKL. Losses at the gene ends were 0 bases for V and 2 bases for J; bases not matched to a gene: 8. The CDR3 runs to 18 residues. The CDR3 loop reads CASSQDAVGGGAYNEQFF. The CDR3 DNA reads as TGCGCCAGCAGCCAAGACGCCGTGGGCGGGGGGGCCTACAATGAGCAGTTCTTC.

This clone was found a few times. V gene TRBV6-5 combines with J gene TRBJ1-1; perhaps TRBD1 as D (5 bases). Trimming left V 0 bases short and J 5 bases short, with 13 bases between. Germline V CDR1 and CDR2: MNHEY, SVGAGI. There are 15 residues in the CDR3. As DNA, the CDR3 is TGTGCCAGCAGTTACTCGAGGGGCGCGGGAACTGAAGCTTTCTTT. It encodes CASSYSRGAGTEAFF.

The CDR3 reads CASSPQPGGSGSNQPQHF. The CDR3 DNA is TGTGCCAGCTCACCGCAACCCGGGGGGTCGGGGAGCAATCAGCCCCAGCATTTT. V usage is TRBV18 and J usage is TRBJ1-5, with D tentatively TRBD1 (5 bases). Germline V gene lookup returns CDR1 KGHSH and CDR2 LQKENI. V shed 3 bases and J shed 1 base, with 19 bases lying between them. The CDR3 runs to 18 residues.

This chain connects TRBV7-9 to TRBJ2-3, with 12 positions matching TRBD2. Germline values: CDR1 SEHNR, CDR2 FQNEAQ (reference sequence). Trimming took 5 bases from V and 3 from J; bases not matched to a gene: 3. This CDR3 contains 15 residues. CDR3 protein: CASSRGLAGTDTQYF. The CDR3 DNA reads TGTGCCAGCAGCCGGGGACTAGCGGGTACAGATACGCAGTATTTT.